The 26 T cell receptor beta chains below all came from one sample that was sequenced in a study of tumor-infiltrating T cells and Merkel cell polyomavirus. Study in general: The T cells studied were CD8+ and recognized the Merkel cell polyomavirus KLL epitope.

Only in-frame clones appear in the TCRdb table, and some are missing; sequencing was by immunoSEQ multiplex PCR. The table lists 24,000 or so clones, 70% to 90% of them singletons. All patients' tumors stained robustly positive for Merkel cell polyomavirus Large T antigen by immunohistochemistry. The sample taken for sequencing was lymph node tissue. These receptors all stem from a man aged 45-60 years with Merkel cell carcinoma.

V and J are TRBV28 and TRBJ1-6; perhaps TRBD1 as D (5 bases). Per germline, CDR1 MDHEN and CDR2 SYDVKM. The V and J ends lost 7 bases and 7 bases respectively, with 20 bases between them. This CDR3 contains 16 residues. The CDR3 sequence: CASTPAIGVGNSPLHF. The CDR3 nucleotides are TGTGCCAGCACTCCGGCGATAGGGGTAGGGAATTCACCCCTCCACTTT.

V and J are TRBV5-8 and TRBJ1-1; no definite D call. V lost 0 bases and J 4 bases, leaving 19 bases between the germline ends. Per germline, CDR1 SGHTS and CDR2 YDEGEE. This CDR3 comprises 17 residues. The CDR3 here is CASSLGGNYWWGTEAFF. DNA for the CDR3: TGTGCCAGCAGCTTGGGCGGGAACTACTGGTGGGGCACTGAAGCTTTCTTT.

The chain carries TRBV27 and TRBJ1-1; D might be TRBD1 (6 bases). CDR3 length: 14 residues. Trimming pared 10 bases from V and 1 base from J, leaving 16 bases between. Germline CDR1 MNHEY, CDR2 SMNVEV (reference sequence). CDR3 region: CATRPRGWNTEAFF. CDR3 sequence (DNA): TGTGCCACCAGACCCAGGGGTTGGAACACTGAAGCTTTCTTT.

The chain employs TRBV18 and TRBJ1-5; 12 positions agree with TRBD1. This CDR3 is built from 16 residues. V dropped 3 bases and J dropped 1; count of bases not matched to a gene: 1. In germline, CDR1 is KGHSH, CDR2 LQKENI. The CDR3 reads CASSPGTGGSNQPQHF. CDR3 sequence (DNA): TGTGCCAGCTCACCCGGGACAGGGGGCAGCAATCAGCCCCAGCATTTT.

The J gene is TRBJ2-7, the V gene TRBV27; TRBD1 agrees at 7 bases. The V gene end was trimmed by 5 bases and the J gene end by 3 bases; junction bases not matched to a gene: 1. Germline V gene lookup returns CDR1 MNHEY and CDR2 SMNVEV (reference sequence). The CDR3 consists of 12 residues. The CDR3 nucleotides read TGTGCCAGCAGTACAGGGGTCTACGAGCAGTACTTC. Protein product: CASSTGVYEQYF.

The chain joins TRBV7-9 to TRBJ2-4; TRBD1 aligns across 12 bases. This CDR3 contains 17 residues. Per the germline V gene, CDR1 is SEHNR and CDR2 is FQNEAQ (reference sequence). The V gene end was trimmed by 2 bases and the J gene end by 7 bases; junction bases not matched to a gene: 9. The CDR3 coding sequence is TGTGCCAGCAGCTTACCAGGGGGGACAGGGGGCCGGAACATTCAGTACTTC. This translates into CASSLPGGTGGRNIQYF.

This clone appeared once. V is TRBV6-1 and J is TRBJ2-7, with 7 bases identical to TRBD1. CDR3 size: 14 residues. Germline loops: CDR1 MNHNS, CDR2 SASEGT. The junction had 4 bases not matched to a gene; V was cut back by 5 bases and J by 0 bases. CDR3 in amino acids: CASSPRDSSYEQYF. Written as DNA, the CDR3 is TGTGCCAGCAGTCCCCGGGACAGCTCCTACGAGCAGTACTTC.

V and J are TRBV4-3 and TRBJ2-2, with TRBD1 matching 9 bases. This CDR3 comprises 15 residues. Germline CDR1 LGHNA, CDR2 YSLEER. The V gene end was trimmed by 6 bases and the J gene end by 2 bases; junction bases not matched to a gene: 4. CDR3 in amino acids: CASRSGQGNTGELFF. The CDR3 DNA reads as TGCGCCAGCAGATCGGGACAGGGAAACACCGGGGAGCTGTTTTTT.

The chain employs TRBV30 and TRBJ1-5, with TRBD1 matching over 10 bases. Germline CDR1 and CDR2: GTSNPN and SVGIG (reference sequence). This CDR3 has 14 amino acids. V was clipped by 7 bases and J by 7 bases; unmatched bases: 10. The CDR3 region has the DNA TGTGCCTATAGACAGGGGGCAGTTGGGCAGCCCCAGCATTTT. The encoded protein is CAYRQGAVGQPQHF.

The chain recombines TRBV6-1 with TRBJ2-1; 7 positions agree with TRBD1. Germline CDR1 and CDR2: MNHNS and SASEGT. V lost 0 bases and J lost 9; bases outside the gene matches: 5. CDR3 length: 14 amino acids. The CDR3, as DNA: TGTGCCAGCAGTGAAGCGTTAGGGGGCTTTGAGCAGTTCTTC. Translated, it gives CASSEALGGFEQFF.

This chain's CDR3 is CASKVTEGETQYF. CDR3 nucleotide sequence: TGTGCCAGTAAAGTGACGGAGGGAGAGACCCAGTACTTC. This chain links TRBV19 with TRBJ2-5; D is possibly TRBD2 (6 bases). There are 13 residues in the CDR3. V shed 7 bases and J shed 4 bases, with 13 bases lying between them. Germline CDR1 and CDR2: LNHDA and SQIVND (reference sequence).

The genes are TRBV10-2 and TRBJ2-3; no clear D. The ends were cut back, 6 bases at V and 4 bases at J, with 11 bases in the middle. Per the germline V gene, CDR1 is WSHSY and CDR2 is SAAADI. This CDR3 has 13 residues. The CDR3 region has the DNA TGCGCCAGCAGCGAGATTAGATCAGATACGCAGTATTTT. As protein: CASSEIRSDTQYF.

The genes are TRBV7-6 and TRBJ2-1, with D perhaps matching TRBD1 (5 bases). CDR1 is SGHVS and CDR2 is FNYEAQ in the germline V gene. The CDR3 sequence is 15 residues long. V lost 1 base, J lost 6 bases, and 13 bases lay in between. The CDR3 loop reads CASSLGQGRVNEQFF. DNA for the CDR3: TGTGCCAGCAGCTTAGGGCAGGGAAGGGTCAATGAGCAGTTCTTC.

The sample holds one count of this clone. The rearrangement joins TRBV10-3 to TRBJ1-4; 7 bases fit TRBD1. J was trimmed by 8 bases and V by 0 bases; bases with no gene match: 6. CDR3 length: 15 residues. The V gene's germline CDR1 is ENHRY and CDR2 SYGVKD. This chain's CDR3 is CAISESWDSREKLFF. CDR3 DNA sequence: TGTGCCATCAGTGAGTCATGGGACAGTAGAGAAAAACTGTTTTTT.

The rearrangement uses TRBV28 and TRBJ1-1; 8 bases map to TRBD1. CDR1 and CDR2 from the germline V gene are MDHEN and SYDVKM. This CDR3 contains 16 residues. V gave up 4 bases and J gave up 6 bases; unmatched junction bases: 13. The CDR3 reads CASSSFRTGTRAEAFF. CDR3 DNA sequence: TGTGCCAGCAGTTCCTTCAGGACAGGGACGAGGGCTGAAGCTTTCTTT.

The table lists this clone with a count of one. The V and J genes are TRBV6-1 and TRBJ1-2, with 7 nucleotides matching TRBD1. This CDR3 spans 14 amino acids. Germline trimming cut 5 bases from V and 8 bases from J; bases unmatched to any gene: 11. Germline-derived CDR1 and CDR2 are MNHNS and SASEGT. CDR3 nucleotide sequence: TGTGCCAGCAGTACCCAGGGGGGCGGGGAAGGCTACACCTTC. This gives the protein CASSTQGGGEGYTF.

The chain carries TRBV6-1 and TRBJ2-7, with 7 bases aligning to TRBD1. Germline loops: CDR1 MNHNS, CDR2 SASEGT. This CDR3 comprises 14 residues. V was clipped by 6 bases and J by 0 bases; unmatched bases: 5. This chain's CDR3 is CASSRSGGSYEQYF. CDR3 bases: TGTGCCAGCAGCCGTTCAGGGGGCTCCTACGAGCAGTACTTC.

The J gene is TRBJ1-1, the V gene TRBV6-1; 7 positions agree with TRBD1. V was clipped by 6 bases and J by 2 bases; unmatched bases: 3. The CDR3 runs 13 residues. CDR1 is MNHNS and CDR2 is SASEGT in the germline V gene. CDR3 DNA: TGTGCCAGCAGCCGACAGGGCAACACTGAAGCTTTCTTT. It is translated as CASSRQGNTEAFF.

The chain is built from TRBV19 and TRBJ1-2, with 11 nucleotides matching TRBD1. Germline assignment: CDR1 LNHDA and CDR2 SQIVND (reference sequence). V trimming: 6 bases; J trimming: 2 bases; junction bases outside the gene matches: 5. This CDR3 region has 15 residues. The CDR3 coding sequence is TGTGCCAGTAGGCGGACAGGGGGCGCGAACTATGGCTACACCTTC. It translates to CASRRTGGANYGYTF.

The V gene is TRBV7-9, the J gene TRBJ2-3; the D gene is possibly TRBD2 (7 bases). V was clipped by 1 base and J by 0 bases, with 17 bases between them. CDR1 SEHNR and CDR2 FQNEAQ come from the germline V gene (reference sequence). This CDR3 contains 18 residues. The CDR3 coding sequence is TGTGCCAGCAGCTTAGGTGGCGGGGGCGCGCTCAGCACAGATACGCAGTATTTT. Encoded protein: CASSLGGGGALSTDTQYF.

The rearrangement links TRBV29-1 to TRBJ1-2; TRBD1 matches at 7 bases. V lost 4 bases and J lost 2; bases outside the gene matches: 7. The CDR3 runs to 14 residues. From germline, CDR1 is SQVTM and CDR2 ANQGSEA. The CDR3 loop is CSVARDSLNYGYTF. Here the CDR3 DNA reads TGCAGCGTTGCGCGGGACAGCTTAAACTATGGCTACACCTTC. The full variable domain, in which reference TRBV29-1 and TRBJ1-2 provide the parts outside the CDR3, is SAVISQKPSRDICQRGTSLTIQCQVDSQVTMMFWYRQQPGQSLTLIATANQGSEATYESGFVIDKFPISRPNLTFSTLTVSNMSPEDSSIYLCSVARDSLNYGYTFGSGTRLTVV.

DNA for the CDR3: TGTGCCAGCAGCCTACTTGAATTCCTAGCGGGAGGGCCCTACAATGAGCAGTTCTTC. It yields the protein CASSLLEFLAGGPYNEQFF. V gene TRBV14 combines with J gene TRBJ2-1, with 12 bases aligning to TRBD2. Trimming cost V 4 bases and J 2 bases; bases outside gene matches: 12. The CDR3 sequence is 19 residues long. Germline values: CDR1 SGHDN, CDR2 FVKESK.

V usage is TRBV11-2 and J usage is TRBJ1-6; a possible D gene is TRBD1 (6 bases). Trimming left V 5 bases short and J 9 bases short, with 14 bases between. This CDR3 region has 14 residues. Germline values: CDR1 SGHAT, CDR2 FQNNGV. The CDR3 loop is CASSRDRMISPLHF. DNA for the CDR3: TGTGCCAGCAGCCGTGACAGGATGATTTCACCCCTCCACTTT.

V and J are TRBV2 and TRBJ1-3, with unresolved D. Deletions cut 3 bases from V and 0 bases from J, with 15 bases between. Germline V gene lookup returns CDR1 SNHLY and CDR2 FYNNEI. CDR3 length: 17 residues. CDR3 residues: CASSDNRVGSSGNTIYF. CDR3 nucleotides: TGTGCCAGCAGTGATAATAGGGTTGGGAGCTCTGGAAACACCATATATTTT.

The chain joins TRBV7-9 to TRBJ2-3; 7 nucleotides agree with TRBD2. The length of the CDR3 is 16 residues. V lost 5 bases, J lost 4 bases, and 12 bases stayed unmatched. The germline CDR1 and CDR2 sequences are SEHNR and FQNEAQ (reference sequence). CDR3 in DNA: TGTGCCAGCAGCGGGTCGTGGCTAGCGGCGTCAGATACGCAGTATTTT. Protein sequence: CASSGSWLAASDTQYF. Filled out from reference TRBV7-9 and TRBJ2-3, the complete variable domain reads DTGVSQNPRHKITKRGQNVTFRCDPISEHNRLYWYRQTLGQGPEFLTYFQNEAQLEKSRLLSDRFSAERPKGSFSTLEIQRTEQGDSAMYLCASSGSWLAASDTQYFGPGTRLTVL.

The chain joins TRBV7-2 to TRBJ2-5; 16 bases align to TRBD2. CDR1 is SGHTA and CDR2 is FQGNSA in the germline V gene. The CDR3 sequence is 16 residues long. J lost 4 bases, V lost 5 bases, and 4 bases had no gene match. The CDR3 reads CASSLGTSGGGETQYF. The CDR3 nucleotides read TGTGCCAGCAGCCTCGGGACTAGCGGGGGGGGAGAGACCCAGTACTTC.